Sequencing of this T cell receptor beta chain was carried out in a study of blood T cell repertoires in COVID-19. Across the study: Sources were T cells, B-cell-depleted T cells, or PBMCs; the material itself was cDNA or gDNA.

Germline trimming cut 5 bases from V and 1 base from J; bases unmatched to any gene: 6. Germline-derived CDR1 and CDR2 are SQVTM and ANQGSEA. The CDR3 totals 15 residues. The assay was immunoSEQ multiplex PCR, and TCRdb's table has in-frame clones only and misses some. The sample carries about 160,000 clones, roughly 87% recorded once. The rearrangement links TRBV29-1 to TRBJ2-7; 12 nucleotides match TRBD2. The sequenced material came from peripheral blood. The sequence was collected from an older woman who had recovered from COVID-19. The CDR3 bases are TGCAGCGTTTCTTTCGGGACTAGCGGGTCCTACGAGCAGTACTTC. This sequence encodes CSVSFGTSGSYEQYF.